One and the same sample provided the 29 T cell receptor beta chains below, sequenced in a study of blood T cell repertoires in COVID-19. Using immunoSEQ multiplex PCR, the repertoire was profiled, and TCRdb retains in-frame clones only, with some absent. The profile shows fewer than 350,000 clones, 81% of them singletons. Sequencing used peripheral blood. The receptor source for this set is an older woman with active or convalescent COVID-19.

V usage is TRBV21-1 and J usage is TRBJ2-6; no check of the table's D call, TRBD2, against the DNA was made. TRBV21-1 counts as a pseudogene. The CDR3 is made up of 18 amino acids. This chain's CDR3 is CASSKVATGRAGANVLTF. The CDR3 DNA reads TGTGCCAGCAGCAAAGTGGCGACGGGGAGGGCTGGGGCCAACGTCCTGACTTTC.

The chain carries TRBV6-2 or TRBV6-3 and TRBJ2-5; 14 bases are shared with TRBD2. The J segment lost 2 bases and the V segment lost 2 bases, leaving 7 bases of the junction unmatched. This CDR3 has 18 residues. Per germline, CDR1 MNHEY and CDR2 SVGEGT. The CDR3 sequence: CASSYERTSGGWQETQYF. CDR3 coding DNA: TGTGCCAGCAGTTACGAAAGGACTAGCGGGGGGTGGCAAGAGACCCAGTACTTC.

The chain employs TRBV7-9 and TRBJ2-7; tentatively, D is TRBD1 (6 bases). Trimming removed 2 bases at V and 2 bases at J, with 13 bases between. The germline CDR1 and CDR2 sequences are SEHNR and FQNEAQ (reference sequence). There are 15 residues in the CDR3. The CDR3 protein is CASSLILQGPYEQYF. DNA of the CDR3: TGTGCCAGCAGCTTAATTCTACAGGGTCCCTACGAGCAGTACTTC.

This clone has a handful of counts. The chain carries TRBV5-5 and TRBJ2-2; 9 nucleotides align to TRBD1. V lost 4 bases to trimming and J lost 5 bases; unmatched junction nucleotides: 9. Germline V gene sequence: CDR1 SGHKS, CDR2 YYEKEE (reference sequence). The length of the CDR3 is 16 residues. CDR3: CASSSTGGARTGELFF. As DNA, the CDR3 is TGTGCCAGCAGCAGTACAGGGGGCGCTAGGACCGGGGAGCTGTTTTTT.

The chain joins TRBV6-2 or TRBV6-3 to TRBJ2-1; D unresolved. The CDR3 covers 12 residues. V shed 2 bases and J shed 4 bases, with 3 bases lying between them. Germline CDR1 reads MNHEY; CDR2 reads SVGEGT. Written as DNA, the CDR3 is TGTGCCAGCAGTTACCAGTACAATGAGCAGTTCTTC. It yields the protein CASSYQYNEQFF.

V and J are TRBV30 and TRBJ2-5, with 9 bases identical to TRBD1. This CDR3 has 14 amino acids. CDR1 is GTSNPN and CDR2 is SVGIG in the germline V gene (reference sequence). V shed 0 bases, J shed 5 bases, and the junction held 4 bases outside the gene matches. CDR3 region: CAWSVQGARETQYF. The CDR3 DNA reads TGTGCCTGGAGTGTACAGGGGGCGCGGGAGACCCAGTACTTC.

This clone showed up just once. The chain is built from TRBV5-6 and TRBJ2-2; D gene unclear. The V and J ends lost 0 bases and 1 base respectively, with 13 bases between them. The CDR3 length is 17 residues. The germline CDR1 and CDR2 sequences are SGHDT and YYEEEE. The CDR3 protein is CASSLAVTLGNTGELFF. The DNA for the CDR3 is TGTGCCAGCAGCTTGGCCGTCACCCTAGGGAACACCGGGGAGCTGTTTTTT.

This CDR3 is CATTLPGETQYF. Written as DNA, the CDR3 is TGTGCCACGACCCTACCGGGGGAGACCCAGTACTTC. The chain has TRBV3-1 (or the pseudogene TRBV3-2) and TRBJ2-5; possibly TRBD2 for D (5 bases). Trimming took off 10 bases at V and 5 bases at J, with 14 bases between the two ends. The V gene's germline CDR1 is LGHDT and CDR2 YNNKEL (reference sequence). The CDR3 runs 12 residues.

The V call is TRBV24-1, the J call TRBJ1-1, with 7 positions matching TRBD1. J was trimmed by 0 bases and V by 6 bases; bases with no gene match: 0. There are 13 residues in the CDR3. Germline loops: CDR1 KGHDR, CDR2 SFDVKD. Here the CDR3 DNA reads TGTGCCACCAGTCAGGGGGTGAACACTGAAGCTTTCTTT. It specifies CATSQGVNTEAFF.

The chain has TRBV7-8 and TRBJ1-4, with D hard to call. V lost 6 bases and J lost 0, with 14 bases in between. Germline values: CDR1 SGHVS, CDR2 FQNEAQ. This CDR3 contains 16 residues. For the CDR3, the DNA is TGTGCCAGCAGACCCGCGCGAGGGACAACTAATGAAAAACTGTTTTTT. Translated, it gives CASRPARGTTNEKLFF.

CDR3 DNA: TGTGCCAGCAGCGTAGATATCGGGGGGAGCTATGGCTACACCTTC. Translating it yields CASSVDIGGSYGYTF. The rearrangement links TRBV9 to TRBJ1-2; maybe TRBD1 (5 bases). Germline CDR1 reads SGDLS; CDR2 reads YYNGEE. The CDR3 contains 15 residues. V was pared by 0 bases and J by 4 bases, with 13 bases between. Full variable domain (outside the CDR3, taken from reference TRBV9 and TRBJ1-2): DSGVTQTPKHLITATGQRVTLRCSPRSGDLSVYWYQQSLDQGLQFLIQYYNGEERAKGNILERFSAQQFPDLHSELNLSSLELGDSALYFCASSVDIGGSYGYTFGSGTRLTVV.

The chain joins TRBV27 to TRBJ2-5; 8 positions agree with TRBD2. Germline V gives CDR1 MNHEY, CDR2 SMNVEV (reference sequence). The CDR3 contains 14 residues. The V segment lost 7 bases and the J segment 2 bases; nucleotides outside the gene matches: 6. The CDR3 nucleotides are TGTGCCAGCATGGCGGGGGGCCCACAAGAGACCCAGTACTTC. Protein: CASMAGGPQETQYF.

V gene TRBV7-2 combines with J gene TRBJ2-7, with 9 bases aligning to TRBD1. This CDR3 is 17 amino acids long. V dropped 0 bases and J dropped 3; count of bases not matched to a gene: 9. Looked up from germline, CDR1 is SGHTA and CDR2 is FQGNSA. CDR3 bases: TGTGCCAGCAGCTTAGCGCTGTGGGACAGGGTTTACTACGAGCAGTACTTC. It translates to CASSLALWDRVYYEQYF.

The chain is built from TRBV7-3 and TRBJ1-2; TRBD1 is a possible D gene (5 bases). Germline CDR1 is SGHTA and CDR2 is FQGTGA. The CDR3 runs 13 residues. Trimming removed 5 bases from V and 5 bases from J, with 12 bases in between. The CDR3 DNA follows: TGTGCCAGCAGCCTCTTTAAGGGGTATGGCTACACCTTC. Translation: CASSLFKGYGYTF.

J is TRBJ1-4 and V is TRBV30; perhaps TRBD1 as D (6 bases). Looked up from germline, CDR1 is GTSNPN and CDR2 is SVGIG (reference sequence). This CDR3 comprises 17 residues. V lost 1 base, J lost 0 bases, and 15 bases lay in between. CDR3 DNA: TGTGCCTGGAGTGACCCCGGGACACCAGCAACTAATGAAAAACTGTTTTTT. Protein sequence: CAWSDPGTPATNEKLFF.

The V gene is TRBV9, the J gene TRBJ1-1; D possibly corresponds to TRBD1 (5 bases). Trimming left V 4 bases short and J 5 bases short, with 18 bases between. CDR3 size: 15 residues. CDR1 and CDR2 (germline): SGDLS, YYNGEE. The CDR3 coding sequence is TGTGCCAGCAGCCCCCGTGTTGGGGGAGGGACTGAAGCTTTCTTT. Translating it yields CASSPRVGGGTEAFF. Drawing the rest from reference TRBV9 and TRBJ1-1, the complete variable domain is DSGVTQTPKHLITATGQRVTLRCSPRSGDLSVYWYQQSLDQGLQFLIQYYNGEERAKGNILERFSAQQFPDLHSELNLSSLELGDSALYFCASSPRVGGGTEAFFGQGTRLTVV.

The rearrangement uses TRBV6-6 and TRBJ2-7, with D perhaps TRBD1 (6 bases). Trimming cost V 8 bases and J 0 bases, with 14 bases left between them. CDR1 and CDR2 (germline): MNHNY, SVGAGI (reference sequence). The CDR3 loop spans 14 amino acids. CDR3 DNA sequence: TGTGCCAGCGACAAGACAGGCCTCTCCTACGAGCAGTACTTC. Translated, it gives CASDKTGLSYEQYF.

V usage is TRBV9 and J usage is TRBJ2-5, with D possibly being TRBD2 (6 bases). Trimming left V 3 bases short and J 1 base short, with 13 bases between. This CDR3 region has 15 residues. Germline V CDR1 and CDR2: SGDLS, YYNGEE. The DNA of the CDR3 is TGTGCCAGCAGCGGGGACTTCTGGTTCCAAGAGACCCAGTACTTC. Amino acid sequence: CASSGDFWFQETQYF.

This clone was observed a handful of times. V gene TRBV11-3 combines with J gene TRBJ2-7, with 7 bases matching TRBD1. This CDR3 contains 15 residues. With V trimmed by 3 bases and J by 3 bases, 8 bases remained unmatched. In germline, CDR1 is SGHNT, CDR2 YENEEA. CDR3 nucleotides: TGTGCCAGCAGCTTGGAGACAGGGCCCCTCTACGAGCAGTACTTC. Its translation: CASSLETGPLYEQYF.

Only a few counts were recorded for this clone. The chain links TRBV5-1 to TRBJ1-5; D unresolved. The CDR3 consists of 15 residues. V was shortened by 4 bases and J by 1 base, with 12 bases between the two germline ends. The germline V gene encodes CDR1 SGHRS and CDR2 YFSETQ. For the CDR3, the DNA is TGCGCCAGCAGCCTATCCGGGGAAAGCAATCAGCCCCAGCATTTT. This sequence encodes CASSLSGESNQPQHF.

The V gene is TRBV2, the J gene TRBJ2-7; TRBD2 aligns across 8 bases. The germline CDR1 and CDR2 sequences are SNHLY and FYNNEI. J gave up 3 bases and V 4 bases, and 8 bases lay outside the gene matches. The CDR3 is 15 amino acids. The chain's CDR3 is CASSGGSTSVYEQYF. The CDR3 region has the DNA TGTGCCAGCAGTGGTGGGTCGACTAGCGTCTACGAGCAGTACTTC. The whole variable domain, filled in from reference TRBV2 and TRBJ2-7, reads EPEVTQTPSHQVTQMGQEVILRCVPISNHLYFYWYRQILGQKVEFLVSFYNNEISEKSEIFDDQFSVERPDGSNFTLKIRSTKLEDSAMYFCASSGGSTSVYEQYFGPGTRLTVT.

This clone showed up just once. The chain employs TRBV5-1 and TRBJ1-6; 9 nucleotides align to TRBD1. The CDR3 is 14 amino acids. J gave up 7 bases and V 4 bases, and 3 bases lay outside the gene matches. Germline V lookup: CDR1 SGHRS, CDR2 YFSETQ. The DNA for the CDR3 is TGCGCCAGCAGCCCAGGACAGGGGAATTCACCCCTCCACTTT. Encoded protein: CASSPGQGNSPLHF.

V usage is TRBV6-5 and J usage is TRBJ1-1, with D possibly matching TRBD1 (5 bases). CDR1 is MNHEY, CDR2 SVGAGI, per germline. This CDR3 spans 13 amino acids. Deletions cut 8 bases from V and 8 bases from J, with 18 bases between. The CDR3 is CASVETAMSEAFF. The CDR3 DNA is TGTGCCAGCGTGGAGACAGCGATGTCGGAAGCTTTCTTT.

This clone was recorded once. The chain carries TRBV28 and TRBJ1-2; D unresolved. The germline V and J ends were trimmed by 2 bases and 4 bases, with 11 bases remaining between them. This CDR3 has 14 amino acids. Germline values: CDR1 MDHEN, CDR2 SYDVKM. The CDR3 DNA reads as TGTGCCAGCAGTTTAAACCCGGGAATCTATGGCTACACCTTC. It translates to CASSLNPGIYGYTF.

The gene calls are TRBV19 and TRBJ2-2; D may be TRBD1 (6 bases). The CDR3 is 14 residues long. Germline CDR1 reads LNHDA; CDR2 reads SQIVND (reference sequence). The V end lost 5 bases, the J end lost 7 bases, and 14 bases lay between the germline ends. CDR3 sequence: CASSPTGTNGELFF. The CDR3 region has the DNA TGTGCCAGTAGTCCGACCGGGACAAACGGGGAGCTGTTTTTT.

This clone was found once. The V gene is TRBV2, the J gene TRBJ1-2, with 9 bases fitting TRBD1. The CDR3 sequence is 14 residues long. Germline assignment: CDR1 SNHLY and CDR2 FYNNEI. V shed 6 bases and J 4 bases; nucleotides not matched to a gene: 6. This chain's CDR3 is CASRGDRDRYGYTF. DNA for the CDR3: TGTGCCAGCAGAGGGGACAGGGACCGCTATGGCTACACCTTC.

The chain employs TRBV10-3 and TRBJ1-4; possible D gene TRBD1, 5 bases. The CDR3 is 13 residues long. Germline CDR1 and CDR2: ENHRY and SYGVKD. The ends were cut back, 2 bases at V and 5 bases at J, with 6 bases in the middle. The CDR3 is CAISEDRNEKLFF. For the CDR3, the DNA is TGTGCCATCAGTGAGGACAGAAATGAAAAACTGTTTTTT.

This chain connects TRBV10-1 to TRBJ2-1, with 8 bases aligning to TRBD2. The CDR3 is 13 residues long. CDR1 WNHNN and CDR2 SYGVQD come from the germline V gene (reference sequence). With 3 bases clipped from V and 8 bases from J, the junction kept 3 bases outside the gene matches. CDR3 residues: CASSEWREDEQFF. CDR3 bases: TGCGCCAGCAGTGAATGGCGGGAGGATGAGCAGTTCTTC.

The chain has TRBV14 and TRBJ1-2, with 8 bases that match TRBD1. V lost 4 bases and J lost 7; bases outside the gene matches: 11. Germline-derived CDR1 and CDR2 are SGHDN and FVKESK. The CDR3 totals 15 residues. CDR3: CASSLALDRASGYTF. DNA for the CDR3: TGTGCCAGCAGCCTGGCCTTGGACAGGGCCAGTGGCTACACCTTC.